This entry lists 25 T cell receptor beta chains sequenced from one sample in a study of blood T cell repertoires in COVID-19. Generated by immunoSEQ multiplex PCR, the TCRdb table keeps only in-frame clones and is missing some. Of about 150,000 clones listed, 85% to 90% are singletons. The sample comprised peripheral blood. The receptors derive from a man younger than 35 with COVID-19, enrolled during active disease.

J is TRBJ2-3 and V is TRBV3-1 (or the pseudogene TRBV3-2), with no clear D. This CDR3 is 17 amino acids long. Between the trimmed V and J ends, which lost 1 base and 5 bases, there was a span of 19 bases. The germline CDR1 and CDR2 sequences are LGHDT and YNNKEL (reference sequence). DNA of the CDR3: TGTGCCAGCAGCCAAGCGTCCCTGATAAGTCCACAAGATACGCAGTATTTT. This codes for CASSQASLISPQDTQYF.

The gene calls are TRBV29-1 and TRBJ2-1, with 11 bases fitting TRBD2. The CDR3 is made up of 16 amino acids. Germline V gene lookup returns CDR1 SQVTM and CDR2 ANQGSEA. V trimming: 6 bases; J trimming: 1 base; junction bases outside the gene matches: 8. This chain's CDR3 is CSVARRLAGSYNEQFF. The CDR3 nucleotides read TGCAGCGTCGCTAGGAGACTAGCGGGGTCCTACAATGAGCAGTTCTTC.

The V and J genes are TRBV28 and TRBJ2-3; possible D gene TRBD2, 5 bases. Germline CDR1 reads MDHEN; CDR2 reads SYDVKM. This CDR3 comprises 14 residues. Trimming stripped 3 bases from V and 7 bases from J, with 14 bases between. CDR3 sequence: CASSFDKGRHTQYF. The DNA of the CDR3 is TGTGCCAGCAGTTTCGACAAAGGGAGACATACGCAGTATTTT.

Concerning this clone: The sample holds other DNA sequences that translate to the same CDR3. The V call is TRBV3-1 (or the pseudogene TRBV3-2), the J call TRBJ2-1, with TRBD1 matching 8 bases. Germline CDR1 LGHDT, CDR2 YNNKEL (reference sequence). Losses at the gene ends were 0 bases for V and 7 bases for J; bases not matched to a gene: 5. The CDR3 covers 15 residues. DNA for the CDR3: TGTGCCAGCAGCCAAGAGGCAGGGGGCGTTAATGAGCAGTTCTTC. Its protein product is CASSQEAGGVNEQFF.

The genes are TRBV5-4 and TRBJ2-5; perhaps TRBD2 as D (5 bases). The J call may not be correct, given that the DNA end is closer to TRBJ2-7. The CDR3 sequence is 14 residues long. CDR1 and CDR2 from the germline V gene are SGHNT and YYREEE (reference sequence). For the CDR3, the DNA is TGTGCCAGCAGCTTGGGAGGGAACTCCTACGAGCAGTACTTC. Translated, it gives CASSLGGNSYEQYF.

The V gene is TRBV6-2 or TRBV6-3, the J gene TRBJ2-3; 12 bases fit TRBD2. This CDR3 spans 14 amino acids. Unmatched junction bases numbered 4, after V lost 5 bases and J lost 7 bases. Per the germline V gene, CDR1 is MNHEY and CDR2 is SVGEGT. This chain's CDR3 is CASSQLAGGYTQYF. CDR3 nucleotide sequence: TGTGCCAGCAGTCAACTAGCGGGAGGATATACGCAGTATTTT.

This chain joins TRBV11-2 and TRBJ2-4; the match to TRBD2 covers 16 bases. The CDR3 length is 17 residues. Trimming cost V 5 bases and J 6 bases; bases outside gene matches: 7. From germline, CDR1 is SGHAT and CDR2 FQNNGV. CDR3 nucleotide sequence: TGTGCCAGCAGCCCCGGGACTAGCGGGAGGGCCCTAAACATTCAGTACTTC. It yields the protein CASSPGTSGRALNIQYF.

This chain connects TRBV5-6 to TRBJ1-2; the D is unclear. This CDR3 region has 12 residues. Germline CDR1 SGHDT, CDR2 YYEEEE. V dropped 3 bases and J dropped 5 bases, with 8 bases sitting between them. In DNA form, the CDR3 reads TGTGCCAGCAGCTACACCGGGTATGGCTACACCTTC. Its protein product is CASSYTGYGYTF.

The chain recombines TRBV27 with TRBJ1-6; perhaps TRBD1 as D (5 bases). The CDR3 has 14 residues. CDR1 MNHEY and CDR2 SMNVEV come from the germline V gene (reference sequence). Trimming removed 2 bases from V and 9 bases from J, with 11 bases in between. The CDR3 protein is CASSLGGGFSPLHF. CDR3 sequence (DNA): TGTGCCAGCAGTTTAGGGGGGGGGTTTTCACCCCTCCACTTT.

V usage is TRBV5-6 and J usage is TRBJ2-5; D is perhaps TRBD2 (6 bases). The V gene's germline CDR1 is SGHDT and CDR2 YYEEEE. The CDR3 runs 16 residues. Trimming took 3 bases from V and 0 from J, leaving 15 bases between them. The CDR3 region is CASSWGGSWDQETQYF. The CDR3 DNA reads TGTGCCAGCAGCTGGGGAGGTAGTTGGGACCAAGAGACCCAGTACTTC.

Only a few counts were recorded for this clone. This chain joins TRBV28 and TRBJ2-3, with 11 bases that match TRBD1. The J segment lost 4 bases and the V segment lost 3 bases, leaving 6 bases of the junction unmatched. The CDR3 length is 16 residues. Germline-derived CDR1 and CDR2 are MDHEN and SYDVKM. The CDR3 spells CASSLVPGQGADTQYF. Here the CDR3 DNA reads TGTGCCAGCAGTTTGGTCCCGGGACAGGGGGCAGATACGCAGTATTTT.

This clone was detected only once. One end of the junction varies from germline; a read error may be responsible. The chain joins TRBV19 to TRBJ1-4; 12 nucleotides agree with TRBD1. The CDR3 loop spans 15 amino acids. The V gene's germline CDR1 is LNHDA and CDR2 SQIVND (reference sequence). The CDR3, as DNA: TGTGCCAGTAGTGAAGGGACAGGGGGCATTGGAAAACTGCTTTTT. It codes for CASSEGTGGIGKLLF.

This chain links TRBV3-1 (or the pseudogene TRBV3-2) with TRBJ2-1; 7 nucleotides align to TRBD2. Germline CDR1 LGHDT, CDR2 YNNKEL (reference sequence). V lost 3 bases, J lost 1 base, and 9 bases stayed unmatched. The CDR3 runs to 17 residues. The CDR3 spells CASSQVGGVGSYNEQFF. CDR3 in DNA: TGTGCCAGCAGCCAGGTGGGGGGGGTTGGATCCTACAATGAGCAGTTCTTC.

This clone was observed once. The V call is TRBV28, the J call TRBJ2-7, with 10 bases that match TRBD1. Germline V gives CDR1 MDHEN, CDR2 SYDVKM. V trimming: 6 bases; J trimming: 6 bases; junction bases outside the gene matches: 14. The CDR3 is made up of 16 amino acids. CDR3 nucleotide sequence: TGTGCCAGCAGCCCTCCCCCGGGACAGGGGTGGAGCGAGCAGTACTTC. Its translation is CASSPPPGQGWSEQYF.

V gene TRBV9 combines with J gene TRBJ2-1, with 12 nucleotides matching TRBD2. Germline V gene lookup returns CDR1 SGDLS and CDR2 YYNGEE. The V segment lost 0 bases and the J segment 5 bases; nucleotides outside the gene matches: 6. The CDR3 totals 17 residues. CDR3 protein: CASSVEARLAGDNEQFF. The CDR3 region has the DNA TGTGCCAGCAGCGTAGAGGCCCGACTAGCGGGGGACAATGAGCAGTTCTTC.

V and J are TRBV3-1 (or the pseudogene TRBV3-2) and TRBJ1-5, with D uncertain. Trimming left V 0 bases short and J 4 bases short, with 7 bases between. The CDR3 has 14 residues. Per the germline V gene, CDR1 is LGHDT and CDR2 is YNNKEL (reference sequence). CDR3 residues: CASSQDYGNQPQHF. Written as DNA, the CDR3 is TGTGCCAGCAGCCAAGATTACGGGAATCAGCCCCAGCATTTT.

V is TRBV11-2 and J is TRBJ2-7; D may be TRBD1 (5 bases). Germline CDR1 SGHAT, CDR2 FQNNGV. V lost 3 bases to trimming and J lost 4 bases, with 10 bases between them. This CDR3 spans 13 amino acids. The CDR3 region is CASSFSQGYEQYF. For the CDR3, the DNA is TGTGCCAGCAGCTTCTCCCAGGGTTACGAGCAGTACTTC.

The gene calls are TRBV7-2 and TRBJ2-5; 7 bases map to TRBD2. The CDR3 is 15 amino acids. The trim removed 3 bases at V and 2 bases at J, leaving 6 bases unmatched. Germline-derived CDR1 and CDR2 are SGHTA and FQGNSA. CDR3 residues: CASSFSFSGQETQYF. The CDR3 nucleotides are TGTGCCAGCAGCTTCAGTTTTAGCGGGCAAGAGACCCAGTACTTC.

The V gene is TRBV19, the J gene TRBJ2-5, with D possibly being TRBD2 (5 bases). Germline V gene data show CDR1 as LNHDA and CDR2 as SQIVND (reference sequence). V lost 1 base, J lost 0 bases, and 9 bases lay in between. The CDR3 loop spans 15 amino acids. The CDR3: CASSIGGSDQETQYF. CDR3 sequence (DNA): TGTGCCAGTAGTATAGGAGGGTCGGACCAAGAGACCCAGTACTTC.

The chain links TRBV13 to TRBJ1-2; 7 positions agree with TRBD1. Germline loops: CDR1 PRHDT, CDR2 FYEKMQ (reference sequence). The CDR3 extends over 14 amino acids. Losses at the gene ends were 5 bases for V and 8 bases for J; bases not matched to a gene: 11. The CDR3 sequence is CASSPIGGLWGYTF. The CDR3 region has the DNA TGTGCCAGCAGCCCGATAGGGGGCCTATGGGGCTACACCTTC. The full variable domain, rest sourced from reference TRBV13 and TRBJ1-2, is AAGVIQSPRHLIKEKRETATLKCYPIPRHDTVYWYQQGPGQDPQFLISFYEKMQSDKGSIPDRFSAQQFSDYHSELNMSSLELGDSALYFCASSPIGGLWGYTFGSGTRLTVV.

V is TRBV3-1 (or the pseudogene TRBV3-2) and J is TRBJ2-7; 7 positions agree with TRBD1. Unmatched junction bases numbered 3, after V lost 1 base and J lost 3 bases. Germline V lookup: CDR1 LGHDT, CDR2 YNNKEL (reference sequence). The CDR3 is made up of 14 amino acids. The CDR3 protein is CASSQVPGGYEQYF. The CDR3 DNA reads TGTGCCAGCAGCCAAGTACCAGGGGGCTACGAGCAGTACTTC.

The chain couples TRBV4-1 to TRBJ2-7, with TRBD2 matching 13 bases. CDR1 and CDR2 (germline): MGHRA, YSYEKL. CDR3 size: 17 residues. Losses at the gene ends were 4 bases for V and 6 bases for J; bases not matched to a gene: 12. CDR3 sequence (DNA): TGCGCCAGCAGCCCACCACGACTAGCGGGAGGTGCTGGCGAGCAGTACTTC. It translates to CASSPPRLAGGAGEQYF.

The CDR3 DNA reads as TGTGCCAGCAGTTTAAGGTCGGGGAGCTGGGACAATGAGCAGTTCTTC. Translated, it gives CASSLRSGSWDNEQFF. V usage is TRBV28 and J usage is TRBJ2-1, with D tentatively TRBD2 (5 bases). The length of the CDR3 is 16 residues. CDR1 and CDR2 from the germline V gene are MDHEN and SYDVKM. V was pared by 2 bases and J by 5 bases, with 16 bases between.

The gene calls are TRBV28 and TRBJ2-3; a weak D match, TRBD2 (6 bases). The CDR3 has 15 amino acids. V was clipped by 7 bases and J by 2 bases, with 16 bases between them. The germline gives CDR1 MDHEN, CDR2 SYDVKM. CDR3: CASNRRGYPTDTQYF. The DNA of the CDR3 is TGTGCCAGCAATCGGCGGGGATATCCCACAGATACGCAGTATTTT.

The chain joins TRBV2 to TRBJ2-1, with D maybe TRBD1 (6 bases). Germline assignment: CDR1 SNHLY and CDR2 FYNNEI. There are 13 residues in the CDR3. V shed 3 bases and J shed 5 bases, with 8 bases lying between them. CDR3 nucleotides: TGTGCCAGCAGTGACACAGGGAACAATGAGCAGTTCTTC. Translating gives CASSDTGNNEQFF.